Shown below are 17 T cell receptor beta chains from a single sample sequenced in a study of OX40 agonist ivuxolimab in advanced cancers. Measured with immunoSEQ multiplex PCR; TCRdb has only the in-frame clones, and not every one. The sample contains roughly 62,000 clones, around 85% of which appear only once. This specimen was CD4+ or CD8+ T cells sorted from blood, taken in a trial of the OX40 agonist ivuxolimab. These receptors were collected from an adult with an advanced solid tumor such as melanoma, head and neck, liver or kidney cancer.

In its sample, this clone is medium-sized. J is TRBJ1-1 and V is TRBV6-6; D gene uncertain. Trimming cost V 0 bases and J 1 base, with 9 bases left between them. CDR3 size: 15 residues. Germline-derived CDR1 and CDR2 are MNHNY and SVGAGI (reference sequence). The CDR3 is CASSYSATENTEAFF. The CDR3 DNA is TGTGCCAGCAGTTACTCAGCGACGGAGAACACTGAAGCTTTCTTT.

This clone was recorded a few times. Germline and junction disagree at one end, which may indicate a read error. This sequence joins TRBV7-7 and TRBJ2-1; TRBD2 aligns across 14 bases. Germline lookup yields CDR1 SSHAT and CDR2 FNYEAQ (reference sequence). The CDR3 is made up of 15 amino acids. As DNA, the CDR3 is TGTGCTAGCAGCTTGGGGACTAGCGGGAGTAATGAGCAGTTCTTC. This codes for CASSLGTSGSNEQFF.

CDR3 DNA sequence: TGTGCCAGCAGGGGACCCGGGGGGGCCGGGGAGCTGTTTTTT. Protein sequence: CASRGPGGAGELFF. This chain connects TRBV6-5 to TRBJ2-2; 8 positions agree with TRBD2. This CDR3 region has 14 residues. V gave up 6 bases and J gave up 6 bases; unmatched junction bases: 6. Germline V gene lookup returns CDR1 MNHEY and CDR2 SVGAGI.

The chain uses TRBV7-7 and TRBJ2-5, with D unresolved. V gave up 0 bases and J gave up 4 bases, with 6 bases separating them. CDR1 SSHAT and CDR2 FNYEAQ come from the germline V gene (reference sequence). The CDR3 is made up of 13 amino acids. The CDR3 DNA follows: TGTGCCAGCAGCTTAGCTGTGGTAGAGACCCAGTACTTC. It translates to CASSLAVVETQYF.

The chain links TRBV6-4 to TRBJ1-2; possibly TRBD1 for D (6 bases). The germline V and J ends were trimmed by 0 bases and 3 bases, with 11 bases remaining between them. The CDR3 totals 15 residues. Germline CDR1 is MRHNA and CDR2 is SNTAGT. CDR3 nucleotide sequence: TGTGCCAGCAGTGACTCAGGGAGGGGGTACTATGGCTACACCTTC. Translating it yields CASSDSGRGYYGYTF.

This sequence joins TRBV28 and TRBJ1-5; D call uncertain. V was trimmed by 4 bases and J by 9 bases, leaving 10 bases between them. CDR3 size: 12 residues. The germline V gene has CDR1 MDHEN and CDR2 SYDVKM. CDR3 loop: CASSSYPRPQHF. The CDR3 DNA follows: TGTGCCAGCAGTTCTTACCCTCGGCCCCAGCATTTT.

This chain links TRBV18 with TRBJ1-5; D not certain. In germline, CDR1 is KGHSH, CDR2 LQKENI. The V end lost 3 bases, the J end lost 1 base, and 4 bases lay between the germline ends. The CDR3 contains 13 residues. The CDR3 nucleotides read TGTGCCAGCTCACCGTCAAGCAATCAGCCCCAGCATTTT. This codes for CASSPSSNQPQHF.

V and J are TRBV6-1 and TRBJ2-5; perhaps TRBD1 as D (6 bases). Trimming stripped 3 bases from V and 4 bases from J, with 9 bases between. The CDR3 covers 13 residues. Germline V gene lookup returns CDR1 MNHNS and CDR2 SASEGT. CDR3 in DNA: TGTGCCAGCAGTGAGGGGGCATCAGAGACCCAGTACTTC. Protein: CASSEGASETQYF.

The chain uses TRBV2 and TRBJ2-1, with TRBD2 matching over 7 bases. V shed 6 bases, J shed 8 bases, and the junction held 10 bases outside the gene matches. The CDR3 loop spans 14 amino acids. Germline V gene data show CDR1 as SNHLY and CDR2 as FYNNEI. Here the CDR3 reads CASSGLSGFYEQFF. The DNA for the CDR3 is TGTGCCAGCAGCGGTCTTAGCGGGTTCTATGAGCAGTTCTTC.

The chain uses TRBV7-9 and TRBJ2-7; no firm D call. CDR1 and CDR2 (germline): SEHNR, FQNEAQ (reference sequence). V was trimmed by 1 base and J by 6 bases, leaving 13 bases between them. The CDR3 runs 14 residues. CDR3 sequence (DNA): TGTGCCAGCAGCTTAGTGGCGAAGGGAACCGAGCAGTACTTC. Its translation is CASSLVAKGTEQYF.

The chain couples TRBV10-3 to TRBJ1-2, with D maybe TRBD1 (5 bases). CDR1 and CDR2 from the germline V gene are ENHRY and SYGVKD. V lost 0 bases and J 8 bases, leaving 10 bases between the germline ends. The CDR3 length is 13 residues. CDR3 residues: CAISESETVGYTF. DNA of the CDR3: TGTGCCATCAGTGAGTCCGAGACAGTGGGCTACACCTTC.

The chain uses TRBV30 and TRBJ2-1, with 8 positions matching TRBD2. The CDR3 consists of 15 residues. Per germline, CDR1 GTSNPN and CDR2 SVGIG (reference sequence). With V trimmed by 5 bases and J by 0 bases, 6 bases remained unmatched. CDR3 residues: CAWLSTSGSYNEQFF. The CDR3 DNA is TGTGCCTGGTTGTCCACTAGCGGCTCCTACAATGAGCAGTTCTTC.

This clone has only one observation. The genes are TRBV5-1 and TRBJ2-5; 9 bases are shared with TRBD1. Germline assignment: CDR1 SGHRS and CDR2 YFSETQ. V lost 0 bases, J lost 1 base, and 1 base stayed unmatched. The CDR3 is made up of 15 amino acids. The CDR3 DNA reads as TGCGCCAGCAGCTTGGGGACAGGGGCCCAAGAGACCCAGTACTTC. Translated, it gives CASSLGTGAQETQYF.

The chain links TRBV18 to TRBJ2-5; 12 positions match TRBD2. The CDR3 totals 15 residues. Germline loops: CDR1 KGHSH, CDR2 LQKENI. V was clipped by 8 bases and J by 2 bases; unmatched bases: 6. The CDR3, as DNA: TGTGCCAGCATCGGGACTAGCGGGCAACAAGAGACCCAGTACTTC. It encodes CASIGTSGQQETQYF.

V and J are TRBV10-3 and TRBJ1-2; 10 bases are shared with TRBD1. This CDR3 spans 13 amino acids. The trim removed 8 bases at V and 5 bases at J, leaving 5 bases unmatched. Germline CDR1 reads ENHRY; CDR2 reads SYGVKD. Here the CDR3 reads CAIGGTGVYGYTF. In DNA, the CDR3 is TGTGCCATCGGGGGGACAGGGGTATATGGCTACACCTTC.

The chain employs TRBV19 and TRBJ2-2; TRBD1 aligns across 8 bases. Trimming cost V 4 bases and J 3 bases; bases outside gene matches: 4. The length of the CDR3 is 15 residues. Germline V gives CDR1 LNHDA, CDR2 SQIVND (reference sequence). The CDR3 region is CASSKDRVDTGELFF. In DNA form, the CDR3 reads TGTGCCAGTAGTAAGGACAGGGTAGACACCGGGGAGCTGTTTTTT.

This CDR3 reads CASSQSPLAGVYNEQFF. CDR3 sequence (DNA): TGCGCCAGCAGCCAGAGCCCTCTAGCGGGAGTCTACAATGAGCAGTTCTTC. The rearrangement links TRBV4-1 to TRBJ2-1; 10 positions match TRBD2. Unmatched junction bases numbered 8, after V lost 3 bases and J lost 3 bases. Germline values: CDR1 MGHRA, CDR2 YSYEKL. The CDR3 has 17 amino acids.